Sequencing of this T cell receptor (beta chain) was carried out in a study of blood T cells in healthy people across ages. Study-wide results and caveats: Unknown CMV status may confound age-related changes in expanded clones. Across the age range, TCR beta diversity per million T cells fell in a roughly linear way.

About this clonotype: What it binds is unknown.

The authors ran a second PCR of 7 to 11 cycles using a sample-barcoded 5' primer and a J-beta primer mix. Paired-end reads containing CDR3 totaled no fewer than 3 million for each sample. TCRdb reprocessed the 5' RACE reads with MiXCR, giving one entry per CDR3 protein. The sample lists about 1.8 million distinct CDR3 sequences, around 50% occurring once. The germline CDR1 and CDR2 sequences are MNHEY and SVGEGT. This CDR3 has 15 amino acids. The ends were cut back, 6 bases at V and 9 bases at J, with 21 bases in the middle. This chain joins TRBV6-2 or TRBV6-3 and TRBJ2-1, with D maybe TRBD2 (7 bases). The sample comprised blood. The sequence came from a middle-aged woman in good health. In DNA, the CDR3 is TGTGCCAGCAGCCTATTTGGGGGGGCAAGAGGTGAGCAGTTCTTC. Encoded protein: CASSLFGGARGEQFF.